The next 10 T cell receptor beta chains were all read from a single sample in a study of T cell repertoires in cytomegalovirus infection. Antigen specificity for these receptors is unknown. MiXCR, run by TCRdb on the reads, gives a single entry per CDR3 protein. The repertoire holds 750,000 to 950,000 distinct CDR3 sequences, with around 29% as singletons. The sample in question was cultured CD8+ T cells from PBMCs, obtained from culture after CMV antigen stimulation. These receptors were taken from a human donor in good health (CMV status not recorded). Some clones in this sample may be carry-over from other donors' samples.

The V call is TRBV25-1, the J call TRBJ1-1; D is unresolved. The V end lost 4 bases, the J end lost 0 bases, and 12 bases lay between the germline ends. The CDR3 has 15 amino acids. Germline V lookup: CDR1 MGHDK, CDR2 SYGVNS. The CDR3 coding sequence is TGTGCCAGCAGTGGTGAGAGGGCCATGAACACTGAAGCTTTCTTT. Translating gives CASSGERAMNTEAFF. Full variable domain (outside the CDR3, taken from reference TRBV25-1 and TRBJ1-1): EADIYQTPRYLVIGTGKKITLECSQTMGHDKMYWYQQDPGMELHLIHYSYGVNSTEKGDLSSESTVSRIRTEHFPLTLESARPSHTSQYLCASSGERAMNTEAFFGQGTRLTVV.

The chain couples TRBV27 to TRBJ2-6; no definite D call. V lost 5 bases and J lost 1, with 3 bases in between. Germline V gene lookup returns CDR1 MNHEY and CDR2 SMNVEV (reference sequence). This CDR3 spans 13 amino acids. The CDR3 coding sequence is TGTGCCAGCAGTAAATCTGGGGCCAACGTCCTGACTTTC. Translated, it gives CASSKSGANVLTF.

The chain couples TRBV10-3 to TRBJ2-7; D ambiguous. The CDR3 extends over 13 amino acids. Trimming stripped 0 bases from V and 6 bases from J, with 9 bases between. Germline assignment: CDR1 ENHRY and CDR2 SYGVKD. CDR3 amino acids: CAISESTIREQYV. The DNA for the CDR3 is TGTGCCATCAGTGAGTCAACTATTCGCGAGCAGTACGTC.

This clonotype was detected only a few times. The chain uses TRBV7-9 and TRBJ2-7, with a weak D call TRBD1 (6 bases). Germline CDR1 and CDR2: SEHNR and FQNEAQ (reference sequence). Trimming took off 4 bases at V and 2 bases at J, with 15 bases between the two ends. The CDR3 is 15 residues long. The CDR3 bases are TGTGCCAGCAGCTCCCTACAGGGATCTCCCTACGAGCAGTACGTC. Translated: CASSSLQGSPYEQYV.

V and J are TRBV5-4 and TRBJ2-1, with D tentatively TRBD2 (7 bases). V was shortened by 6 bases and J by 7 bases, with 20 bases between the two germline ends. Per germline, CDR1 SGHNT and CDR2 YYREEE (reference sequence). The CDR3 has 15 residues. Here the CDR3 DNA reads TGTGCCAGCACCCTGGGGTGGGGGGGCGATAATGAGCAGTTCTTC. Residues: CASTLGWGGDNEQFF.

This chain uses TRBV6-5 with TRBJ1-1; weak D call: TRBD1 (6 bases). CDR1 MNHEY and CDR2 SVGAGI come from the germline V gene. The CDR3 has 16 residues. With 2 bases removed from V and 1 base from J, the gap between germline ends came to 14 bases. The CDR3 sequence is CASSYTRQVPNTEAFF. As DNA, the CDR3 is TGTGCCAGCAGTTACACCAGACAGGTCCCGAACACTGAAGCTTTCTTT.

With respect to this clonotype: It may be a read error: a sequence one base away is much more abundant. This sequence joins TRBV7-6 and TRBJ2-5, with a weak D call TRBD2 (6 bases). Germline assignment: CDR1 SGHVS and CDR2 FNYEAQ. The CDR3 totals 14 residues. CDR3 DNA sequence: TGTGCCGGCAGCCAACTAGCACAGCAAGAGACCCAGTACTTC. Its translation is CAGSQLAQQETQYF.

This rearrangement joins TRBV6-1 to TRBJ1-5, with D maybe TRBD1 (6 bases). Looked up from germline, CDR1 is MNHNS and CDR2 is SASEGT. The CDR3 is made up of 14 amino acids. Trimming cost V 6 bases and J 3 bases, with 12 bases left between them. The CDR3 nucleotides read TGTGCCAGCAGGCCGGGACACTACAATCAGCCCCAGCATTTT. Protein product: CASRPGHYNQPQHF.

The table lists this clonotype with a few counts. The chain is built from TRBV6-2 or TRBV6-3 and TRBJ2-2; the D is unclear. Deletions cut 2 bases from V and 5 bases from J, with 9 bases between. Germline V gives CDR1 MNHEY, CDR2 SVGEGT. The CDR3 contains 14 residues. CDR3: CASSYLGTTGELFF. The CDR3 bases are TGTGCCAGCAGTTACCTGGGAACAACCGGGGAGCTGTTTTTT.

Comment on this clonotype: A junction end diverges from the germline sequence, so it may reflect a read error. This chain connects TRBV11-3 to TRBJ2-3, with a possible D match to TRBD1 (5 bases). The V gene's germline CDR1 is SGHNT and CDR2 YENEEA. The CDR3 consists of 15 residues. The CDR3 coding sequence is TGTGCCACCAGCAGGGTGGAGACTAGCACAGATACGCAGTATTTT. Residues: CATSRVETSTDTQYF.